Each of the 27 T cell receptor beta chains below was sequenced from the same sample in a study of blood T cell repertoires in COVID-19. The table came from immunoSEQ multiplex PCR; TCRdb's copy has only in-frame clones and leaves some out. The sample carries fewer than 95,000 clones, approximately 88% recorded once. The sequencing sample was made of peripheral blood. These TCRs come from a man aged 55 to 70 with acute or convalescent COVID-19.

This sequence joins TRBV7-3 and TRBJ2-2; TRBD2 is a possible D gene (5 bases). Germline CDR1 is SGHTA and CDR2 is FQGTGA. The length of the CDR3 is 16 residues. V lost 4 bases, J lost 7 bases, and 19 bases lay in between. CDR3 region: CASSSPTEAASGELFF. CDR3 nucleotide sequence: TGTGCCAGCAGCTCCCCCACGGAGGCAGCGAGCGGGGAGCTGTTTTTT.

This chain uses TRBV3-1 (or the pseudogene TRBV3-2) with TRBJ2-1; D not resolved. V lost 4 bases and J 12 bases, leaving 13 bases between the germline ends. Germline loops: CDR1 LGHDT, CDR2 YNNKEL (reference sequence). The CDR3 runs to 12 residues. CDR3 bases: TGTGCCAGCAGCCCCCCCTCAGGTGTGCAGTTCTTC. This encodes CASSPPSGVQFF.

This clone appeared a few times. This sequence joins TRBV30 and TRBJ1-2; 8 nucleotides agree with TRBD1. Germline values: CDR1 GTSNPN, CDR2 SVGIG (reference sequence). The CDR3 length is 12 residues. The trim removed 4 bases at V and 6 bases at J, leaving 4 bases unmatched. The CDR3 coding sequence is TGTGCCTGGAAGGACAGGGTCAATGGCTACACCTTC. Amino acids: CAWKDRVNGYTF.

This chain connects TRBV10-3 to TRBJ1-1; no definite D call. CDR3 length: 13 amino acids. The germline gives CDR1 ENHRY, CDR2 SYGVKD. Trimming took off 7 bases at V and 3 bases at J, with 12 bases between the two ends. The CDR3 DNA sequence: TGTGCCATCAAATTTGGGGAGGACACTGAAGCTTTCTTT. Residues: CAIKFGEDTEAFF.

The V gene is TRBV11-3, the J gene TRBJ2-3; 10 nucleotides agree with TRBD1. J gave up 5 bases and V 5 bases, and 4 bases lay outside the gene matches. The CDR3 loop spans 14 amino acids. Germline V gene data show CDR1 as SGHNT and CDR2 as YENEEA. The CDR3 DNA reads TGTGCCAGCAGCCAACGGACAGGGGGAGATACGCAGTATTTT. Encoded protein: CASSQRTGGDTQYF.

The genes are TRBV9 and TRBJ1-2; D may be TRBD1 (5 bases). The length of the CDR3 is 13 residues. Germline assignment: CDR1 SGDLS and CDR2 YYNGEE. The V end lost 2 bases, the J end lost 4 bases, and 9 bases lay between the germline ends. The CDR3 region is CASSVGGFYGYTF. The CDR3 region has the DNA TGTGCCAGCAGCGTGGGGGGATTCTATGGCTACACCTTC.

The chain couples TRBV12-3 or TRBV12-4 to TRBJ1-1; 9 nucleotides align to TRBD1. The CDR3 is 11 amino acids. V gave up 11 bases and J gave up 5 bases; unmatched junction bases: 3. CDR3 in DNA: TGTGCCCGACAGGGGGGGACTGAAGCTTTCTTT. As protein: CARQGGTEAFF.

The chain uses TRBV5-1 and TRBJ2-2; unclear D gene. Germline V gives CDR1 SGHRS, CDR2 YFSETQ. The V and J ends lost 2 bases and 4 bases respectively, with 12 bases between them. CDR3 length equals 15 residues. The CDR3 DNA sequence: TGCGCCAGCAGCTTTCGTGGGTCGGGCACCGGGGAGCTGTTTTTT. It codes for CASSFRGSGTGELFF.

This sequence joins TRBV6-1 and TRBJ2-4; 11 bases are shared with TRBD1. The V gene end was trimmed by 2 bases and the J gene end by 2 bases; junction bases not matched to a gene: 11. The CDR3 runs to 19 residues. Germline CDR1 is MNHNS and CDR2 is SASEGT. CDR3 amino acids: CASSERPGRDRGTKNIQYF. In DNA form, the CDR3 reads TGTGCCAGCAGTGAACGACCGGGGCGGGACAGGGGGACCAAAAACATTCAGTACTTC.

This sequence joins TRBV5-4 and TRBJ2-3, with D maybe TRBD1 (5 bases). Germline V gives CDR1 SGHNT, CDR2 YYREEE (reference sequence). Trimming removed 0 bases from V and 0 bases from J, with 8 bases in between. This CDR3 contains 15 residues. CDR3 in DNA: TGTGCCAGCAGCTTGGATAGGGGAAGCACAGATACGCAGTATTTT. Protein product: CASSLDRGSTDTQYF.

The chain links TRBV20-1 to TRBJ1-3, with TRBD1 as a possible D gene (5 bases). The V gene's germline CDR1 is DFQATT and CDR2 SNEGSKA (reference sequence). The CDR3 contains 11 residues. Here the CDR3 reads CGRVFGNTIYF. CDR3 coding DNA: TGCGGCAGGGTGTTCGGAAACACCATATATTTT.

The chain joins TRBV24-1 to TRBJ2-2; 11 nucleotides line up with TRBD2. The CDR3 covers 19 residues. Looked up from germline, CDR1 is KGHDR and CDR2 is SFDVKD. V was pared by 4 bases and J by 0 bases, with 9 bases of the junction left unmatched. The DNA for the CDR3 is TGTGCCACCAGTGAAGGACTAGCGGGCCCGGGAGCGAACACCGGGGAGCTGTTTTTT. Protein sequence: CATSEGLAGPGANTGELFF.

This clone turned up a few times. The rearrangement links TRBV9 to TRBJ2-1, with D possibly TRBD2 on 5 matching bases. With 0 bases removed from V and 0 bases from J, the gap between germline ends came to 7 bases. The CDR3 has 15 residues. Germline CDR1 and CDR2: SGDLS and YYNGEE. CDR3 in amino acids: CASSVGAGSYNEQFF. The CDR3 DNA reads TGTGCCAGCAGCGTAGGGGCGGGCTCCTACAATGAGCAGTTCTTC.

This clone has only a few counts. The genes are TRBV18 and TRBJ2-7; 9 nucleotides match TRBD1. V gave up 4 bases and J gave up 2 bases; unmatched junction bases: 6. CDR1 is KGHSH, CDR2 LQKENI, per germline. This CDR3 has 15 amino acids. The chain's CDR3 is CASSLGTGPPYEQYF. The CDR3 nucleotides read TGTGCCAGCTCACTAGGGACAGGGCCTCCCTACGAGCAGTACTTC.

The DNA of the CDR3 is TGTGCCAGCAGCTTAGCGCGGCAGGGAGGTTTTAGTTTCGACTATGGCTACACCTTC. Translated, it gives CASSLARQGGFSFDYGYTF. J is TRBJ1-2 and V is TRBV7-9; D is possibly TRBD1 (5 bases). V was pared by 0 bases and J by 3 bases, with 23 bases between. The CDR3 extends over 19 amino acids. The germline CDR1 and CDR2 sequences are SEHNR and FQNEAQ (reference sequence).

This chain uses TRBV19 with TRBJ1-2; 8 bases agree with TRBD1. The CDR3 is made up of 13 amino acids. Trimming at V came to 5 bases and at J to 7 bases, leaving 6 bases not matched to a gene. CDR1 is LNHDA, CDR2 SQIVND, per germline (reference sequence). CDR3 DNA sequence: TGTGCCAGTAGTCTTCAGGGGGCGTTTGGCTACACCTTC. This codes for CASSLQGAFGYTF.

The CDR3 here is CASSQTTGDEKLFF. DNA for the CDR3: TGTGCCAGCAGCCAAACGACAGGGGATGAAAAACTGTTTTTT. J is TRBJ1-4 and V is TRBV14, with 8 bases aligning to TRBD1. CDR3 size: 14 residues. Germline values: CDR1 SGHDN, CDR2 FVKESK. The ends lost 2 bases at V and 6 bases at J; junction bases unmatched: 2.

V is TRBV3-1 (or the pseudogene TRBV3-2) and J is TRBJ2-1, with 13 bases lining up with TRBD2. This CDR3 region has 16 residues. Germline CDR1 LGHDT, CDR2 YNNKEL (reference sequence). J lost 7 bases, V lost 1 base, and 4 bases had no gene match. The CDR3, as DNA: TGTGCCAGCAGCCAAGGATGGGGACTAGCGGGAAATGAGCAGTTCTTC. It specifies CASSQGWGLAGNEQFF.

The CDR3 is CASSQGTTGRELFF. The CDR3, as DNA: TGCGCCAGCAGCCAAGGAACAACAGGGCGGGAGCTGTTTTTT. The chain joins TRBV4-1 to TRBJ2-2, with TRBD1 as a possible D gene (6 bases). CDR1 MGHRA and CDR2 YSYEKL come from the germline V gene. There are 14 residues in the CDR3. V dropped 1 base and J dropped 9 bases, with 12 bases sitting between them.

This clone occurred a few times. V and J are TRBV30 and TRBJ1-2, with D perhaps matching TRBD1 (5 bases). The CDR3 has 15 amino acids. The germline CDR1 and CDR2 sequences are GTSNPN and SVGIG (reference sequence). Trimming shortened V by 3 bases and J by 3 bases, and 17 bases separated the two germline ends. In DNA, the CDR3 is TGTGCCTGGAGGGCCCGGGGGGAATGGTACTATGGCTACACCTTC. This translates into CAWRARGEWYYGYTF.

This clone has a count of ten or more. The chain has TRBV13 and TRBJ1-6; D gene uncertain. Germline values: CDR1 PRHDT, CDR2 FYEKMQ (reference sequence). Trimming pared 0 bases from V and 0 bases from J, leaving 9 bases between. The CDR3 sequence is 17 residues long. CDR3 residues: CASSLGAESSYNSPLHF. The CDR3 nucleotides are TGTGCCAGCAGCTTAGGGGCGGAGAGCTCCTATAATTCACCCCTCCACTTT.

The gene calls are TRBV18 and TRBJ1-2, with TRBD1 matching over 9 bases. V dropped 8 bases and J dropped 7; count of bases not matched to a gene: 5. Germline V gene lookup returns CDR1 KGHSH and CDR2 LQKENI. The length of the CDR3 is 12 residues. CDR3 sequence (DNA): TGTGCCAGCGCTCGGGACAGGGTTGGCTACACCTTC. This sequence encodes CASARDRVGYTF.

V is TRBV29-1 and J is TRBJ2-2, with 9 bases lining up with TRBD1. Germline CDR1 is SQVTM and CDR2 is ANQGSEA. The J segment lost 7 bases and the V segment lost 5 bases, leaving 2 bases of the junction unmatched. The CDR3 extends over 12 amino acids. The CDR3 bases are TGCAGCGTTCGGACAGGGGTCGGGGAGCTGTTTTTT. Protein sequence: CSVRTGVGELFF.

The V call is TRBV10-3, the J call TRBJ2-7; TRBD2 aligns across 7 bases. CDR3 length equals 13 residues. J gave up 6 bases and V 0 bases, and 2 bases lay outside the gene matches. Per the germline V gene, CDR1 is ENHRY and CDR2 is SYGVKD. The CDR3 loop reads CAISESGEGEQYF. CDR3 in DNA: TGTGCCATCAGTGAGTCGGGGGAGGGCGAGCAGTACTTC.

The chain joins TRBV19 to TRBJ2-3; 8 positions match TRBD2. Germline-derived CDR1 and CDR2 are LNHDA and SQIVND (reference sequence). The CDR3 is 13 residues long. J lost 2 bases, V lost 8 bases, and 3 bases had no gene match. Written as DNA, the CDR3 is TGTGCCAGTGCGGGAGGTTTCACAGATACGCAGTATTTT. It codes for CASAGGFTDTQYF.

The genes are TRBV2 and TRBJ2-5; a weak D match, TRBD2 (5 bases). Per germline, CDR1 SNHLY and CDR2 FYNNEI. The V gene lost 2 bases and the J gene lost 5 bases, with 15 bases spanning the gap. This CDR3 has 15 amino acids. The CDR3 is CASSERTSTRETQYF. CDR3 in DNA: TGTGCCAGCAGTGAAAGGACTTCCACGCGGGAGACCCAGTACTTC.

The chain has TRBV5-1 and TRBJ1-2; no definite D call. The CDR3 loop spans 15 amino acids. Trimming removed 2 bases at V and 6 bases at J, with 17 bases between. CDR1 is SGHRS and CDR2 is YFSETQ in the germline V gene. The CDR3 nucleotides are TGCGCCAGCAGCTTCTCCAATGCCGGGAGCCATGGCTACACCTTC. It codes for CASSFSNAGSHGYTF.